The 25 T cell receptor beta chains below were found in one sample sequenced in a study of graft-versus-host responses after intestinal transplantation (dated by TCRdb to the early 2020s). The library was obtained by the immunoSEQ multiplex PCR assay. As stored in TCRdb, this immuneACCESS dataset retains in-frame rearrangements with V and J assigned. A fraction of the clones does not appear; measured against another copy, unresolved V genes explain less than half of the discrepancy, and the remainder lacks a known reason. The sample table holds roughly 56,000 clones, of which approximately 89% were seen once. The ten most abundant clones make up 2.7% of the sample. This specimen was PBMCs, taken less than 130 days after intestinal transplantation. The receptors were sampled from a human patient who received an intestinal transplant, so some T cells may come from the graft donor.

Note on this clone: At the DNA level, this CDR3 is encoded by other sequences in the same sample as well. This chain connects TRBV5-6 to TRBJ2-1; D is unclear. Trimming pared 0 bases from V and 7 bases from J, leaving 5 bases between. CDR3 length: 12 residues. CDR1 is SGHDT, CDR2 YYEEEE, per germline. The chain's CDR3 is CASSLGGNEQFF. The CDR3 nucleotides read TGTGCCAGCAGCTTGGGTGGGAATGAGCAGTTCTTC. Filled out from reference TRBV5-6 and TRBJ2-1, the complete variable domain reads DAGVTQSPTHLIKTRGQQVTLRCSPKSGHDTVSWYQQALGQGPQFIFQYYEEEERQRGNFPDRFSGHQFPNYSSELNVNALLLGDSALYLCASSLGGNEQFFGPGTRLTVL.

This chain links TRBV2 with TRBJ2-5; the D gene is possibly TRBD1 (5 bases). The J call could be wrong; TRBJ2-7 is a better fit for the DNA end. The V gene's germline CDR1 is SNHLY and CDR2 FYNNEI. The CDR3 consists of 15 residues. The CDR3 protein is CASSGSGFRLYEQYF. CDR3 nucleotide sequence: TGTGCCAGCAGTGGTTCAGGGTTTCGACTCTACGAGCAGTACTTC.

The V gene is TRBV4-1, the J gene TRBJ1-2, with 7 positions matching TRBD1. The germline CDR1 and CDR2 sequences are MGHRA and YSYEKL. Trimming cost V 4 bases and J 2 bases; bases outside gene matches: 4. This CDR3 is built from 14 residues. CDR3 protein: CASSRLTGNYGYTF. CDR3 DNA: TGCGCCAGCAGCCGACTGACAGGGAACTATGGCTACACCTTC.

The chain combines TRBV2 with TRBJ2-3; 7 nucleotides agree with TRBD2. Germline CDR1 and CDR2: SNHLY and FYNNEI. V lost 5 bases to trimming and J lost 2 bases; unmatched junction nucleotides: 7. The CDR3 loop spans 15 amino acids. In DNA form, the CDR3 reads TGTGCCAGCAGTCGCCTAGCGGTGCCCACAGATACGCAGTATTTT. Translating it yields CASSRLAVPTDTQYF.

This clone was seen a few times. The gene calls are TRBV6-6 and TRBJ1-1, with TRBD1 as a possible D gene (6 bases). Trimming pared 6 bases from V and 2 bases from J, leaving 13 bases between. Germline loops: CDR1 MNHNY, CDR2 SVGAGI (reference sequence). The CDR3 is made up of 14 amino acids. CDR3 DNA: TGTGCCAGCAGCCCCTCGGGGGGCAACACTGAAGCTTTCTTT. As protein: CASSPSGGNTEAFF.

This chain uses TRBV28 with TRBJ2-7, with D perhaps matching TRBD1 or TRBD2 (5 bases each). This CDR3 spans 11 amino acids. The germline V and J ends were trimmed by 2 bases and 12 bases, with 11 bases remaining between them. Germline loops: CDR1 MDHEN, CDR2 SYDVKM. The CDR3 here is CASSLVGPAYF. The CDR3 nucleotides read TGTGCCAGCAGTTTAGTGGGACCGGCGTACTTC.

The chain has TRBV15 and TRBJ2-1; D could derive from TRBD1 or TRBD2 (6 bases each). This CDR3 region has 16 residues. V shed 2 bases and J shed 4 bases, with 15 bases lying between them. Germline lookup yields CDR1 LNHNV and CDR2 YYDKDF (reference sequence). The CDR3 loop reads CATSRRGVVPYNEQFF. CDR3 DNA: TGTGCCACCAGCAGAAGGGGGGTAGTTCCATACAATGAGCAGTTCTTC.

V usage is TRBV19 and J usage is TRBJ1-5; D might be TRBD1 (6 bases). The CDR3 totals 14 residues. Trimming took 10 bases from V and 0 from J, leaving 13 bases between them. Germline CDR1 is LNHDA and CDR2 is SQIVND (reference sequence). The CDR3 DNA reads TGTGCCACCGAGGGGGGGTATAGCAATCAGCCCCAGCATTTT. It translates to CATEGGYSNQPQHF.

The rearrangement uses TRBV9 and TRBJ2-7, with no clear D. Trimming left V 3 bases short and J 2 bases short, with 6 bases between. This CDR3 is 12 amino acids long. Germline values: CDR1 SGDLS, CDR2 YYNGEE. The DNA for the CDR3 is TGTGCCAGCAGCGGGGCAGCCTACGAGCAGTACTTC. This codes for CASSGAAYEQYF.

The V call is TRBV7-9, the J call TRBJ2-2; D is ambiguous. CDR1 is SEHNR, CDR2 FQNEAQ, per germline (reference sequence). The V end was cut by 5 bases, the J end by 0 bases, with 13 bases between. The CDR3 totals 16 residues. The chain's CDR3 is CASSPPLRSNTGELFF. CDR3 sequence (DNA): TGTGCCAGCAGCCCGCCGCTACGTTCGAACACCGGGGAGCTGTTTTTT.

The chain joins TRBV19 to TRBJ2-1; TRBD1 matches 7 bases. Trimming cost V 10 bases and J 4 bases; bases outside gene matches: 10. CDR1 is LNHDA and CDR2 is SQIVND in the germline V gene (reference sequence). The CDR3 is made up of 14 amino acids. The CDR3: CATQTGTAYNEQFF. CDR3 coding DNA: TGTGCCACCCAGACGGGGACAGCATACAATGAGCAGTTCTTC. Using reference TRBV19 and TRBJ2-1 for the parts outside the CDR3, the full variable domain is DGGITQSPKYLFRKEGQNVTLSCEQNLNHDAMYWYRQDPGQGLRLIYYSQIVNDFQKGDIAEGYSVSREKKESFPLTVTSAQKNPTAFYLCATQTGTAYNEQFFGPGTRLTVL.

The CDR3 DNA reads TGTGCCAGCAGCCCACCCTCCTACAATGAGCAGTTCTTC. Protein: CASSPPSYNEQFF. The J gene is TRBJ2-1, the V gene TRBV28; no clear D. Germline V lookup: CDR1 MDHEN, CDR2 SYDVKM. The CDR3 covers 13 residues. Trimming stripped 6 bases from V and 0 bases from J, with 6 bases between.

The chain has TRBV7-6 and TRBJ2-7, with 8 bases identical to TRBD2. The J segment lost 2 bases and the V segment lost 1 base, leaving 1 base of the junction unmatched. The germline gives CDR1 SGHVS, CDR2 FNYEAQ. The CDR3 has 14 amino acids. The CDR3: CASSLGGGTYEQYF. The CDR3 DNA reads as TGTGCCAGCAGCTTAGGCGGGGGGACCTACGAGCAGTACTTC. Full variable domain (missing parts from reference TRBV7-6 and TRBJ2-7): GAGVSQSPRYKVTKRGQDVALRCDPISGHVSLYWYRQALGQGPEFLTYFNYEAQQDKSGLPNDRFSAERPEGSISTLTIQRTEQRDSAMYRCASSLGGGTYEQYFGPGTRLTVT.

This rearrangement joins TRBV5-6 to TRBJ1-5; 9 nucleotides agree with TRBD1. There are 17 residues in the CDR3. The V segment lost 2 bases and the J segment 2 bases; nucleotides outside the gene matches: 8. Looked up from germline, CDR1 is SGHDT and CDR2 is YYEEEE. The CDR3 reads CASSLRTGEWGNQPQHF. For the CDR3, the DNA is TGTGCCAGCAGCTTACGGACAGGGGAGTGGGGCAATCAGCCCCAGCATTTT.

The gene calls are TRBV7-9 and TRBJ2-3; TRBD1 aligns across 10 bases. Germline CDR1 reads SEHNR; CDR2 reads FQNEAQ (reference sequence). After removal of 3 bases from V and 4 bases from J, the junction contained 7 bases not matched to a gene. The CDR3 contains 16 residues. CDR3 sequence: CASSLGDRGGADTQYF. The DNA for the CDR3 is TGTGCCAGCAGCTTGGGGGACAGGGGAGGAGCAGATACGCAGTATTTT.

CDR3 residues: CASSLGILNTEAFF. DNA of the CDR3: TGCGCCAGCAGCCTGGGGATACTAAACACTGAAGCTTTCTTT. V and J are TRBV5-1 and TRBJ1-1, with D unresolved. CDR3 length: 14 amino acids. Per the germline V gene, CDR1 is SGHRS and CDR2 is YFSETQ. Trimming took 4 bases from V and 2 from J, leaving 12 bases between them.

The chain has TRBV5-1 and TRBJ1-2; D is undetermined. Trimming stripped 1 base from V and 4 bases from J, with 14 bases between. In germline, CDR1 is SGHRS, CDR2 YFSETQ. This CDR3 region has 15 residues. The CDR3 region has the DNA TGCGCCAGCAGCTTGAACGGGGTGGAGGGCTATGGCTACACCTTC. This gives the protein CASSLNGVEGYGYTF. Drawing the rest from reference TRBV5-1 and TRBJ1-2, the complete variable domain is KAGVTQTPRYLIKTRGQQVTLSCSPISGHRSVSWYQQTPGQGLQFLFEYFSETQRNKGNFPGRFSGRQFSNSRSEMNVSTLELGDSALYLCASSLNGVEGYGYTFGSGTRLTVV.

The chain couples TRBV2 to TRBJ1-1; D is undetermined. The CDR3 totals 15 residues. V was clipped by 10 bases and J by 0 bases, with 18 bases between them. Per germline, CDR1 SNHLY and CDR2 FYNNEI. In DNA form, the CDR3 reads TGTGCCACCCTTGACCACGAGCGCATGAACACTGAAGCTTTCTTT. Translation: CATLDHERMNTEAFF. Variable domain in full (rest from reference TRBV2 and TRBJ1-1): EPEVTQTPSHQVTQMGQEVILRCVPISNHLYFYWYRQILGQKVEFLVSFYNNEISEKSEIFDDQFSVERPDGSNFTLKIRSTKLEDSAMYFCATLDHERMNTEAFFGQGTRLTVV.

The J gene is TRBJ2-2, the V gene TRBV7-8; the D call may be TRBD1 or TRBD2 (5 bases each). CDR1 and CDR2 from the germline V gene are SGHVS and FQNEAQ. This CDR3 region has 15 residues. V was trimmed by 5 bases and J by 5 bases, leaving 15 bases between them. CDR3 in amino acids: CASSPWDRRTGELFF. CDR3 DNA: TGTGCCAGCAGCCCGTGGGACCGCCGAACCGGGGAGCTGTTTTTT.

The genes are TRBV11-2 and TRBJ2-7; D is undetermined. V lost 4 bases to trimming and J lost 7 bases, with 8 bases between them. CDR3 size: 11 residues. Germline lookup yields CDR1 SGHAT and CDR2 FQNNGV. CDR3 bases: TGTGCCAGCAGCTCCTTTTGGGAGCAGTACTTC. Translating it yields CASSSFWEQYF.

The chain uses TRBV18 and TRBJ2-7; D possibly corresponds to TRBD2 (5 bases). The CDR3 has 12 residues. The V end was cut by 6 bases, the J end by 4 bases, with 10 bases between. Germline V gene data show CDR1 as KGHSH and CDR2 as LQKENI. This CDR3 reads CASSGVGYEQYF. CDR3 bases: TGTGCCAGCTCCGGGGTGGGTTACGAGCAGTACTTC. Looking up the rest from reference TRBV18 and TRBJ2-7 gives the full variable domain: NAGVMQNPRHLVRRRGQEARLRCSPMKGHSHVYWYRQLPEEGLKFMVYLQKENIIDESGMPKERFSAEFPKEGPSILRIQQVVRGDSAAYFCASSGVGYEQYFGPGTRLTVT.

This chain links TRBV28 with TRBJ1-5, with 11 bases identical to TRBD1. Trimming cost V 5 bases and J 9 bases; bases outside gene matches: 12. CDR1 and CDR2 (germline): MDHEN, SYDVKM. CDR3 length: 16 amino acids. The CDR3 coding sequence is TGTGCCAGCAGTCCCCCGGGACAGGGGGAGGTGGGGCCCCAGCATTTT. It is translated as CASSPPGQGEVGPQHF.

This clone occurred a few times. V and J are TRBV7-9 and TRBJ1-3; TRBD1 aligns across 7 bases. Unmatched junction bases numbered 9, after V lost 3 bases and J lost 4 bases. This CDR3 is built from 16 residues. Per the germline V gene, CDR1 is SEHNR and CDR2 is FQNEAQ (reference sequence). The CDR3 here is CASSLSTGWEGNTIYF. The CDR3 nucleotides are TGTGCCAGCAGCTTGTCGACAGGGTGGGAAGGAAACACCATATATTTT.

The V and J genes are TRBV6-1 and TRBJ1-2; 8 bases map to TRBD1. V trimming: 5 bases; J trimming: 4 bases; junction bases outside the gene matches: 6. Germline V gene data show CDR1 as MNHNS and CDR2 as SASEGT. This CDR3 has 14 residues. CDR3 sequence: CASSRTGTGYGYTF. CDR3 nucleotide sequence: TGTGCCAGCAGTAGGACAGGGACGGGCTATGGCTACACCTTC.

V usage is TRBV19 and J usage is TRBJ2-3; 7 nucleotides align to TRBD1. The CDR3 spans 15 residues. Germline V gives CDR1 LNHDA, CDR2 SQIVND (reference sequence). The V gene end was trimmed by 3 bases and the J gene end by 5 bases; junction bases not matched to a gene: 8. The CDR3 reads CASSILDRNLDTQYF. CDR3 DNA sequence: TGTGCCAGTAGTATCCTGGACAGGAACTTAGATACGCAGTATTTT.